The sequence of this T cell receptor beta chain was determined in a study of blood T cell repertoires in COVID-19. As for the study in general: For recovered donors of Cohort 3, there were two negative PCRs, clearance, or symptom resolution. There were acute and convalescent COVID-19 samples, and they came from the United States, Italy and Spain. Sample material is recorded as cDNA or gDNA derived from T cells, B-cell-depleted T cells, or PBMCs.

As concerns this clone: This sample includes further DNA sequences coding for the same CDR3.

Clones were sequenced by immunoSEQ multiplex PCR, and TCRdb holds only the in-frame ones, with some missing. This sample has some 300,000 clones; around 90% occur once, and the top ten carry around 2%. Germline V gene sequence: CDR1 LNHDA, CDR2 SQIVND (reference sequence). The ends were cut back, 3 bases at V and 4 bases at J, with 6 bases in the middle. The CDR3 has 12 amino acids. Individuals aged roughly 18 to 95 years were recruited from 20 to 25 US areas. Material for sequencing was PBMCs or T cells enriched from blood (not recorded which). The receptor was derived from an older woman in a cohort exposed to, infected with or recovered from COVID-19 (not recorded which). V is TRBV19 and J is TRBJ2-5; no definite D call. Here the CDR3 reads CASSIGRETQYF. The CDR3 DNA reads as TGTGCCAGTAGTATTGGGCGAGAGACCCAGTACTTC.